These 21 T cell receptor beta chains were all obtained from the same sample, sequenced in a study of TIL therapy for anti-PD-1-resistant metastatic lung cancer. The time point: pre-treatment sample, taken before nivolumab and TIL therapy. Sequencing used immunoSEQ v3. Libraries were prepared by immunoSEQ multiplex PCR; TCRdb keeps only in-frame clonotypes and omits some of them. Of 55,000 to 65,000 clones in the sample, under 75% are singletons; the top ten hold roughly 6.6%. The sample here was blood, taken at baseline. Every receptor here comes from a person aged 25-79 years with non-small cell lung cancer.

There are many counts of this clone. This chain connects TRBV28 to TRBJ2-7; 9 bases are shared with TRBD2. Trimming removed 5 bases from V and 7 bases from J; junction bases left unmatched: 18. Germline V CDR1 and CDR2: MDHEN, SYDVKM. The CDR3 has 17 amino acids. CDR3 protein: CASSPLWAGGPVGEQYF. The CDR3 DNA reads as TGTGCCAGCAGTCCCCTCTGGGCGGGAGGGCCGGTTGGTGAGCAGTACTTC. Filled out from reference TRBV28 and TRBJ2-7, the complete variable domain reads DVKVTQSSRYLVKRTGEKVFLECVQDMDHENMFWYRQDPGLGLRLIYFSYDVKMKEKGDIPEGYSVSREKKERFSLILESASTNQTSMYLCASSPLWAGGPVGEQYFGPGTRLTVT.

CDR3 residues: CASSTRTGDTEAFF. The CDR3 DNA reads TGTGCCAGCAGTACGCGGACAGGTGACACTGAAGCTTTCTTT. The rearrangement joins TRBV2 to TRBJ1-1, with 7 bases aligning to TRBD1. The junction had 6 bases not matched to a gene; V was cut back by 5 bases and J by 3 bases. CDR3 size: 14 residues. Germline CDR1 is SNHLY and CDR2 is FYNNEI.

The gene calls are TRBV29-1 and TRBJ2-5; D not resolved. Trimming pared 5 bases from V and 1 base from J, leaving 5 bases between. CDR1 and CDR2 from the germline V gene are SQVTM and ANQGSEA. The CDR3 contains 11 residues. The CDR3 region is CSVRPQETQYF. The CDR3, as DNA: TGCAGCGTTCGTCCCCAAGAGACCCAGTACTTC.

The chain recombines TRBV5-1 with TRBJ2-1; 10 nucleotides align to TRBD2. Germline CDR1 is SGHRS and CDR2 is YFSETQ. J gave up 5 bases and V 5 bases, and 7 bases lay outside the gene matches. This CDR3 is 15 amino acids long. CDR3 amino acids: CASRVQREGNNEQFF. CDR3 sequence (DNA): TGCGCCAGCAGGGTTCAGCGGGAGGGCAACAATGAGCAGTTCTTC.

This sequence joins TRBV19 and TRBJ1-2; weak D call: TRBD1 (5 bases). CDR1 LNHDA and CDR2 SQIVND come from the germline V gene (reference sequence). V was clipped by 3 bases and J by 5 bases, with 10 bases between them. CDR3 size: 13 residues. In DNA form, the CDR3 reads TGTGCCAGTAGTATGCGGGGGGGGTATGGCTACACCTTC. It encodes CASSMRGGYGYTF.

This clone came up once. The chain recombines TRBV5-1 with TRBJ2-2; D not resolved. This CDR3 contains 14 residues. V lost 4 bases and J lost 0, with 7 bases in between. Germline V gene data show CDR1 as SGHRS and CDR2 as YFSETQ. In DNA form, the CDR3 reads TGCGCCAGCAGCGGGGATACGAACACCGGGGAGCTGTTTTTT. Translating gives CASSGDTNTGELFF.

This clone was observed a few times. V and J are TRBV2 and TRBJ1-2, with D hard to call. This CDR3 is 13 amino acids long. From germline, CDR1 is SNHLY and CDR2 FYNNEI. With 11 bases removed from V and 7 bases from J, the gap between germline ends came to 20 bases. In DNA, the CDR3 is TGTGCCTCCCGGCCGGGAGAGAAGTTTGGCTACACCTTC. This encodes CASRPGEKFGYTF.

V and J are TRBV14 and TRBJ2-5; D is uncertain. The CDR3 extends over 14 amino acids. Trimming stripped 0 bases from V and 4 bases from J, with 9 bases between. Looked up from germline, CDR1 is SGHDN and CDR2 is FVKESK. The DNA of the CDR3 is TGTGCCAGCAGCCAAGAACCCAACCGAGAGACCCAGTACTTC. Its protein product is CASSQEPNRETQYF.

J is TRBJ2-7 and V is TRBV11-2, with D unclear. In germline, CDR1 is SGHAT, CDR2 FQNNGV. Trimming took 2 bases from V and 5 from J, leaving 7 bases between them. CDR3 length equals 12 residues. In DNA, the CDR3 is TGTGCCAGCAGCTTACGGGCGAACGAGCAGTACTTC. Translating it yields CASSLRANEQYF.

The chain uses TRBV15 and TRBJ1-1, with D unresolved. Germline CDR1 reads LNHNV; CDR2 reads YYDKDF (reference sequence). Trimming shortened V by 3 bases and J by 1 base, and 15 bases separated the two germline ends. The CDR3 covers 16 residues. The CDR3 DNA reads TGTGCCACCAGCAGGGGTTGGGGAGGTTCGAACACTGAAGCTTTCTTT. Translated: CATSRGWGGSNTEAFF. Together with reference TRBV15 and TRBJ1-1, the CDR3 gives the full variable domain: DAMVIQNPRYQVTQFGKPVTLSCSQTLNHNVMYWYQQKSSQAPKLLFHYYDKDFNNEADTPDNFQSRRPNTSFCFLDIRSPGLGDTAMYLCATSRGWGGSNTEAFFGQGTRLTVV.

This sequence joins TRBV27 and TRBJ1-6; 7 nucleotides match TRBD1. Unmatched junction bases numbered 13, after V lost 5 bases and J lost 9 bases. CDR3 length: 16 residues. Per the germline V gene, CDR1 is MNHEY and CDR2 is SMNVEV (reference sequence). DNA for the CDR3: TGTGCCAGCAGTCCCATGACAGGGCTCTTGAGTTCACCCCTCCACTTT. Its translation is CASSPMTGLLSSPLHF.

V usage is TRBV5-1 and J usage is TRBJ2-2, with 7 bases identical to TRBD1. In germline, CDR1 is SGHRS, CDR2 YFSETQ. V lost 0 bases and J lost 7; bases outside the gene matches: 3. CDR3 length equals 14 residues. CDR3 region: CASSLEGGLGELFF. The DNA of the CDR3 is TGCGCCAGCAGCTTGGAAGGGGGCCTCGGGGAGCTGTTTTTT.

J is TRBJ1-2 and V is TRBV6-1, with a weak D call TRBD1 (5 bases). This CDR3 comprises 15 residues. Trimming took 1 base from V and 3 from J, leaving 12 bases between them. Germline V gene data show CDR1 as MNHNS and CDR2 as SASEGT. In nucleotides, the CDR3 is TGTGCCAGCAGTGAAGGGGCAGGGCCAGACTATGGCTACACCTTC. Protein: CASSEGAGPDYGYTF.

The chain has TRBV30 and TRBJ2-3; D remains unclear. The V gene lost 4 bases and the J gene lost 4 bases, with 12 bases spanning the gap. Germline assignment: CDR1 GTSNPN and CDR2 SVGIG (reference sequence). This CDR3 spans 13 amino acids. This CDR3 reads CAWNKESPDTQYF. In nucleotides, the CDR3 is TGTGCCTGGAATAAAGAGAGCCCAGATACGCAGTATTTT. The full variable domain, rest sourced from reference TRBV30 and TRBJ2-3, is SQTIHQWPATLVQPVGSPLSLECTVEGTSNPNLYWYRQAAGRGLQLLFYSVGIGQISSEVPQNLSASRPQDRQFILSSKKLLLSDSGFYLCAWNKESPDTQYFGPGTRLTVL.

The rearrangement uses TRBV12-5 and TRBJ1-1, with D hard to call. The CDR3 is made up of 13 amino acids. The germline V gene has CDR1 LGHNT and CDR2 FRNRAP. Trimming pared 2 bases from V and 3 bases from J, leaving 7 bases between. The CDR3 spells CASGLMVYTEAFF. In nucleotides, the CDR3 is TGTGCTAGTGGTTTGATGGTATACACTGAAGCTTTCTTT. Variable domain in full (rest from reference TRBV12-5 and TRBJ1-1): DARVTQTPRHKVTEMGQEVTMRCQPILGHNTVFWYRQTMMQGLELLAYFRNRAPLDDSGMPKDRFSAEMPDATLATLKIQPSEPRDSAVYFCASGLMVYTEAFFGQGTRLTVV.

The J gene is TRBJ2-3, the V gene TRBV5-4, with 7 bases matching TRBD1. Per germline, CDR1 SGHNT and CDR2 YYREEE (reference sequence). The CDR3 runs 18 residues. V shed 0 bases and J 0 bases; nucleotides not matched to a gene: 10. The CDR3 sequence: CASSLGQGVSPSTDTQYF. As DNA, the CDR3 is TGTGCCAGCAGCTTGGGCCAGGGGGTCTCACCTAGCACAGATACGCAGTATTTT.

The chain carries TRBV12-5 and TRBJ2-7, with no clear D. The V end was cut by 2 bases, the J end by 6 bases, with 17 bases between. Germline CDR1 LGHNT, CDR2 FRNRAP. This CDR3 spans 15 amino acids. The CDR3 is CASGLRALTSSEQYF. CDR3 sequence (DNA): TGTGCTAGTGGTTTGCGGGCGTTAACTTCCAGCGAGCAGTACTTC.

V gene TRBV28 combines with J gene TRBJ1-2, with D tentatively TRBD1 (5 bases). The CDR3 contains 13 residues. From germline, CDR1 is MDHEN and CDR2 SYDVKM. Trimming left V 5 bases short and J 2 bases short, with 9 bases between. For the CDR3, the DNA is TGTGCCAGCAGTACAGGATCCAACTATGGCTACACCTTC. It encodes CASSTGSNYGYTF.

This clone was recorded once. V usage is TRBV28 and J usage is TRBJ1-4; D uncertain. Germline lookup yields CDR1 MDHEN and CDR2 SYDVKM. This CDR3 is built from 14 residues. Trimming left V 6 bases short and J 7 bases short, with 15 bases between. CDR3 in DNA: TGTGCCAGCAGAAGCCCCGGGGAGACTGAAAAACTGTTTTTT. Translated, it gives CASRSPGETEKLFF.

This clone was found once. The gene calls are TRBV11-2 and TRBJ2-5; TRBD1 or TRBD2 may be the D gene (5 bases each). CDR1 and CDR2 from the germline V gene are SGHAT and FQNNGV. Between the trimmed V and J ends, which lost 4 bases and 7 bases, there was a span of 10 bases. The CDR3 has 12 amino acids. CDR3 protein: CASSSVGGTQYF. For the CDR3, the DNA is TGTGCCAGCAGCTCCGTTGGGGGGACCCAGTACTTC.

This clone was picked up a small number of times. The chain has TRBV4-2 and TRBJ1-1; 7 bases are a match to TRBD1. CDR3 length: 14 amino acids. The V segment lost 7 bases and the J segment 4 bases; nucleotides outside the gene matches: 9. CDR1 is LGHNA, CDR2 YNFKEQ, per germline. This chain's CDR3 is CASNKGAAGTEAFF. In DNA form, the CDR3 reads TGTGCCAGCAACAAGGGGGCGGCGGGCACTGAAGCTTTCTTT.